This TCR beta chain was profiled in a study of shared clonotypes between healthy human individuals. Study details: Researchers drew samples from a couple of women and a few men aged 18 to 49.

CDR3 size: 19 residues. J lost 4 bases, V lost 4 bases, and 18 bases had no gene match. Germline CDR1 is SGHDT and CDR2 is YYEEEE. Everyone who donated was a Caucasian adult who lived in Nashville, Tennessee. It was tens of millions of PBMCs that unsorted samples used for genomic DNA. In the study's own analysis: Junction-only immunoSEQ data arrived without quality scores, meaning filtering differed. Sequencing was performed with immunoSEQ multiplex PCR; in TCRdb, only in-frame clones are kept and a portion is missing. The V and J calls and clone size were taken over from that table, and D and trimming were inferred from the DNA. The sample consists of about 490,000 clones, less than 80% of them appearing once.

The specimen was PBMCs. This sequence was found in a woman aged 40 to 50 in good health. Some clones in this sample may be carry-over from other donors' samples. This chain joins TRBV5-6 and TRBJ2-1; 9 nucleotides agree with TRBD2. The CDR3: CASSLAAGREGPWYNEQFF. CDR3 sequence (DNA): TGTGCCAGCAGCCTGGCCGCGGGGCGGGAGGGCCCATGGTACAATGAGCAGTTCTTC.